In this sample, the clone carrying this T cell receptor beta chain turned up once. Antigen: not known. Patients with a history of autoimmune disease or on systemic immunosuppression were excluded. From germline, CDR1 is SGHRS and CDR2 YFSETQ. With 5 bases removed from V and 2 bases from J, the gap between germline ends came to 10 bases. This CDR3 comprises 13 residues. The record originates from a study of OX40 agonist ivuxolimab in advanced cancers. Study results and caveats: There were also nonresponders showing low normalized T-cell clonal expansion. More expanded clones were seen, on average, in CD8+ T cells than in CD4+. The 0.1-3.0 mg/kg partial responders had among the lowest clonal expansion.

The table came from immunoSEQ multiplex PCR; TCRdb's copy has only in-frame clones and leaves some out. The sample lists just under 100,000 clones; roughly 94% were seen once. The sample consisted of CD4+ or CD8+ T cells sorted from blood, taken in a trial of the OX40 agonist ivuxolimab. The TCR was taken from an adult with an advanced solid tumor such as melanoma, head and neck, liver or kidney cancer. This chain connects TRBV5-1 to TRBJ2-5; possible D gene TRBD1, 5 bases. The DNA for the CDR3 is TGCGCCAGCAGGGTAGGGGCTCAAGAGACCCAGTACTTC. As protein: CASRVGAQETQYF.